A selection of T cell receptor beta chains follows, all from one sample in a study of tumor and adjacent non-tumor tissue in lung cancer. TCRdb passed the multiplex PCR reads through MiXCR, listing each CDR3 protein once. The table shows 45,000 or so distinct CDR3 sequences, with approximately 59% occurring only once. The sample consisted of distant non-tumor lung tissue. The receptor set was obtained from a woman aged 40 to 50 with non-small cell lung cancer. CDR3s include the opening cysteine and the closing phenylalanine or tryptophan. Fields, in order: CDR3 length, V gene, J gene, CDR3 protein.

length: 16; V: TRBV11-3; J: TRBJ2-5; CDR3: CASRLRASGTQETQYF
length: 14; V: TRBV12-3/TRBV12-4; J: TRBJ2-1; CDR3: CASSLIRSYNEQFF
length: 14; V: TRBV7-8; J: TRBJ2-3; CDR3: CASRRGRAADTQYF
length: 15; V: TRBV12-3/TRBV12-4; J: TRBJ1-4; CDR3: CASSLGTRENEKLFF
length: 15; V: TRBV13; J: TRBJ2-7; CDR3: CASSSWTNGYYEQYF
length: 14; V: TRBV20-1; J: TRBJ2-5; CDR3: CSARVSGSGETQYF
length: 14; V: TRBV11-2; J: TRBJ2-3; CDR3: CAGCLLSAADTQYF
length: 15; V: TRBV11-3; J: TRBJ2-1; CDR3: CASSLGLPDYGEQIF
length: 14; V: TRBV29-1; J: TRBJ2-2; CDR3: CSETVGRYTGGLLF
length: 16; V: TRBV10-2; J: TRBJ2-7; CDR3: CASSEGAGTGACQQYF
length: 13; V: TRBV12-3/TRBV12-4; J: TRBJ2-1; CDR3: CASSFSEEDEQFF
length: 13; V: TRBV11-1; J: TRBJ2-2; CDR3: CASSEDREWELFF
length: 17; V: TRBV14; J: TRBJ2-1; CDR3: CASSQDLGPLPYNEQFF
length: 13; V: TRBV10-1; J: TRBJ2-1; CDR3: CASSEEQGHEQFF
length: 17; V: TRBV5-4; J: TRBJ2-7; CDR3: CASSLPLQGHLSYKEYF
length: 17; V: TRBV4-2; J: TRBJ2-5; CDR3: CASSQRGPYGGGDTQYF
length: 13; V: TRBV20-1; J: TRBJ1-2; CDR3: CSAGETRAYGYTF
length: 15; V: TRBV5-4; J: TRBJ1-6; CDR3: CASSRASSYNSPLHF
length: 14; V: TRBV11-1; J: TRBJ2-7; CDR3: CASSRGQNSYEQYF
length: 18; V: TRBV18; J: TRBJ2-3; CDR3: CASPAPGLALSSTDRQYF
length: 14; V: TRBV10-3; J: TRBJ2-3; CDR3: CAITKTSSTDTQYF
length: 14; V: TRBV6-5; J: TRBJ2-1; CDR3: CASSFQQGLGEQFF
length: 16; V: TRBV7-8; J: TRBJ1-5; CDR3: CVRSRQGAYSNQPQHF
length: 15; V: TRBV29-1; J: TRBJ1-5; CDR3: CSVTLTGGSNQPQHF